The 31 T cell receptor beta chains reported below all come from one sample, sequenced in a study of cytomegalovirus exposure and HLA in healthy donors. With 60 Vbeta and 13 Jbeta primers, the PCR was carried out. TCRdb keeps only in-frame clones here, not all; method: immunoSEQ multiplex PCR. With fewer than 100,000 clones in the sample, the ten largest clones hold approximately 0.63%. Sequencing was done on a sample of PBMCs. All receptors derive from a man over 45 in good health and CMV-seronegative.

This chain connects TRBV6-5 to TRBJ1-1, with D perhaps matching TRBD1 (5 bases). CDR3 size: 16 residues. Germline CDR1 and CDR2: MNHEY and SVGAGI. V was pared by 2 bases and J by 0 bases, with 13 bases between. CDR3 residues: CASSYDQGGMNTEAFF. CDR3 nucleotides: TGTGCCAGCAGTTACGATCAGGGTGGCATGAACACTGAAGCTTTCTTT.

The V call is TRBV10-3, the J call TRBJ1-1; perhaps TRBD1 as D (6 bases). In germline, CDR1 is ENHRY, CDR2 SYGVKD. The CDR3 is made up of 13 amino acids. The V end was cut by 9 bases, the J end by 6 bases, with 17 bases between. The CDR3 sequence: CAIREGGKAEAFF. CDR3 in DNA: TGTGCCATACGTGAGGGGGGCAAGGCTGAAGCTTTCTTT.

The J gene is TRBJ2-2, the V gene TRBV6-5; D call uncertain. CDR1 MNHEY and CDR2 SVGAGI come from the germline V gene. V was clipped by 5 bases and J by 2 bases, with 9 bases between them. The CDR3 has 14 residues. CDR3 protein: CASSRRINTGELFF. The CDR3 nucleotides read TGTGCCAGCAGTCGCAGGATAAACACCGGGGAGCTGTTTTTT.

This chain links TRBV10-3 with TRBJ1-2, with TRBD1 matching over 9 bases. J was trimmed by 0 bases and V by 4 bases; bases with no gene match: 3. CDR1 and CDR2 (germline): ENHRY, SYGVKD. The CDR3 spans 15 residues. CDR3 protein: CAISAGTGTNYGYTF. DNA for the CDR3: TGTGCCATCAGTGCCGGGACAGGGACTAACTATGGCTACACCTTC.

The chain carries TRBV6-1 and TRBJ1-1; D is perhaps TRBD1 (5 bases). The CDR3 runs 15 residues. Germline V gene data show CDR1 as MNHNS and CDR2 as SASEGT. Between the trimmed V and J ends, which lost 6 bases and 6 bases, there was a span of 20 bases. The CDR3 spells CASRVTMAGTPEAFF. For the CDR3, the DNA is TGTGCCAGCAGGGTCACAATGGCAGGGACTCCTGAAGCTTTCTTT.

The rearrangement links TRBV5-1 to TRBJ1-3; no firm D call. The germline V and J ends were trimmed by 4 bases and 4 bases, with 18 bases remaining between them. CDR1 is SGHRS and CDR2 is YFSETQ in the germline V gene. The CDR3 is 16 amino acids. This chain's CDR3 is CASSAGRSSLGNTIYF. The CDR3, as DNA: TGCGCCAGCAGCGCGGGCCGTAGTTCGCTCGGAAACACCATATATTTT.

This sequence joins TRBV28 and TRBJ1-5; 9 bases fit TRBD1. The V and J ends lost 6 bases and 3 bases, in that order; junction bases with no gene match: 6. The CDR3 is 15 amino acids. CDR1 and CDR2 (germline): MDHEN, SYDVKM. DNA for the CDR3: TGTGCCAGCAGCGGGGACAGGGAAGACAATCAGCCCCAGCATTTT. Its translation is CASSGDREDNQPQHF.

This chain links TRBV27 with TRBJ1-6, with D possibly being TRBD1 (5 bases). In germline, CDR1 is MNHEY, CDR2 SMNVEV (reference sequence). This CDR3 spans 15 amino acids. V lost 6 bases, J lost 6 bases, and 15 bases lay in between. In DNA form, the CDR3 reads TGTGCCAGCAGGGAGGAGGGACGGATTAATTCACCCCTCCACTTT. Translating it yields CASREEGRINSPLHF.

The chain combines TRBV18 with TRBJ1-2; D might be TRBD1 (6 bases). Germline V lookup: CDR1 KGHSH, CDR2 LQKENI. V was pared by 1 base and J by 0 bases, with 12 bases between. This CDR3 comprises 16 residues. In DNA, the CDR3 is TGTGCCAGCTCACCACAACAGGGAGGGTCTAACTATGGCTACACCTTC. Translating it yields CASSPQQGGSNYGYTF.

The chain employs TRBV15 and TRBJ2-1, with TRBD2 matching 7 bases. CDR3 length: 14 amino acids. In germline, CDR1 is LNHNV, CDR2 YYDKDF (reference sequence). With 0 bases clipped from V and 10 bases from J, the junction kept 6 bases outside the gene matches. The CDR3 coding sequence is TGTGCCACCAGCAGAGATAAGGGACTACGGGAGCAGTTCTTC. Protein product: CATSRDKGLREQFF.

The rearrangement joins TRBV25-1 to TRBJ2-3; 9 bases agree with TRBD1. V shed 3 bases, J shed 4 bases, and the junction held 2 bases outside the gene matches. The CDR3 is 14 residues long. Germline V gene data show CDR1 as MGHDK and CDR2 as SYGVNS. In nucleotides, the CDR3 is TGTGCCAGCAGTGATCACAGGGGGCCAGATACGCAGTATTTT. Amino acids: CASSDHRGPDTQYF.

The chain combines TRBV7-8 with TRBJ2-7, with 9 bases identical to TRBD1. There are 16 residues in the CDR3. Per germline, CDR1 SGHVS and CDR2 FQNEAQ. V lost 7 bases and J lost 2; bases outside the gene matches: 12. CDR3 bases: TGTGCCAGCACATTACAAAGGACAGGGGTTGCCTACGAGCAGTACTTC. Translation gives CASTLQRTGVAYEQYF.

The J gene is TRBJ2-2, the V gene TRBV6-4; 8 bases line up with TRBD1. The length of the CDR3 is 17 residues. Germline V gene lookup returns CDR1 MRHNA and CDR2 SNTAGT. The trim removed 1 base at V and 6 bases at J, leaving 10 bases unmatched. The CDR3 sequence is CASSDYDRGYSSGELFF. CDR3 DNA: TGTGCCAGCAGTGACTACGACAGGGGTTACTCGTCCGGGGAGCTGTTTTTT.

The J gene is TRBJ1-2, the V gene TRBV9, with 7 positions matching TRBD1. V shed 3 bases, J shed 2 bases, and the junction held 4 bases outside the gene matches. CDR1 is SGDLS, CDR2 YYNGEE, per germline. The CDR3 consists of 14 residues. The CDR3 nucleotides are TGTGCCAGCAGCGCCACGGGACAGAACTATGGCTACACCTTC. Its translation is CASSATGQNYGYTF.

The chain links TRBV2 to TRBJ1-5, with 9 bases that match TRBD1. CDR3 size: 14 residues. V lost 7 bases and J lost 6; bases outside the gene matches: 7. In germline, CDR1 is SNHLY, CDR2 FYNNEI. CDR3 bases: TGTGCCAGCAACGAACAGGGGGCGCGTCAGCCCCAGCATTTT. The encoded protein is CASNEQGARQPQHF.

This sequence joins TRBV28 and TRBJ1-2; D remains unclear. The CDR3 length is 12 residues. Germline lookup yields CDR1 MDHEN and CDR2 SYDVKM. V was trimmed by 9 bases and J by 3 bases, leaving 11 bases between them. The CDR3 spells CASVRQDYGYTF. The CDR3 region has the DNA TGTGCCAGTGTTAGGCAGGACTATGGCTACACCTTC.

Here the CDR3 DNA reads TGTGCCAGCAGCGTAGTTGGGACTAGCGGGGGGGAGCAGTACTTC. It yields the protein CASSVVGTSGGEQYF. The V call is TRBV9, the J call TRBJ2-7; 15 bases map to TRBD2. Trimming cost V 0 bases and J 7 bases; bases outside gene matches: 2. The CDR3 is 15 residues long. Germline assignment: CDR1 SGDLS and CDR2 YYNGEE.

Concerning this clone: Germline and junction disagree at one end, which may indicate a read error. This sequence joins TRBV4-3 and TRBJ2-2, with D perhaps matching TRBD2 (5 bases). CDR3 length: 13 residues. The germline V gene has CDR1 LGHNA and CDR2 YSLEER. The CDR3 loop is CASSPTRTGELLF. CDR3 sequence (DNA): TGCGCCAGCAGCCCTACCAGGACCGGGGAGCTGCTTTTT.

The chain has TRBV2 and TRBJ1-1, with 7 bases that match TRBD1. CDR3 length equals 15 residues. Germline V gene lookup returns CDR1 SNHLY and CDR2 FYNNEI. J lost 0 bases, V lost 3 bases, and 4 bases had no gene match. This CDR3 is CASSDYRGMNTEAFF. For the CDR3, the DNA is TGTGCCAGCAGTGATTACAGGGGAATGAACACTGAAGCTTTCTTT.

The J gene is TRBJ2-1, the V gene TRBV4-2, with 10 positions matching TRBD2. This CDR3 has 16 residues. The germline CDR1 and CDR2 sequences are LGHNA and YNFKEQ. After removal of 0 bases from V and 8 bases from J, the junction contained 7 bases not matched to a gene. DNA for the CDR3: TGTGCCAGCAGCCAAGATCTGAGCGGGGGGGCCGATGAGCAGTTCTTC. As protein: CASSQDLSGGADEQFF.

The chain recombines TRBV11-2 with TRBJ1-4; 8 positions match TRBD1. Germline V lookup: CDR1 SGHAT, CDR2 FQNNGV. V lost 5 bases to trimming and J lost 8 bases; unmatched junction nucleotides: 10. The CDR3 length is 15 residues. CDR3 DNA: TGTGCCAGCAGCATAGGAGACAGGGGTGGAGAAAAACTGTTTTTT. It specifies CASSIGDRGGEKLFF.

V and J are TRBV6-5 and TRBJ2-7; maybe TRBD1 (5 bases). V was pared by 0 bases and J by 7 bases, with 13 bases between. CDR1 and CDR2 from the germline V gene are MNHEY and SVGAGI. The CDR3 runs to 14 residues. The CDR3 region has the DNA TGTGCCAGCAGTTACTCTGGGGCAGGGTTAGAGCAGTACTTC. This codes for CASSYSGAGLEQYF.

The chain is built from TRBV6-4 and TRBJ2-1, with a tentative D call TRBD2 (5 bases). CDR1 and CDR2 from the germline V gene are MRHNA and SNTAGT. CDR3 size: 15 residues. V was clipped by 3 bases and J by 0 bases, with 9 bases between them. The DNA for the CDR3 is TGTGCCAGCAGTGAGCGGGCAAGCTCCTACAATGAGCAGTTCTTC. Translation: CASSERASSYNEQFF.

This chain links TRBV5-4 with TRBJ2-6, with no clear D. CDR3 length equals 15 residues. Between the trimmed V and J ends, which lost 0 bases and 0 bases, there was a span of 4 bases. Germline V gene lookup returns CDR1 SGHNT and CDR2 YYREEE (reference sequence). The CDR3 sequence is CASSLDNSGANVLTF. CDR3 in DNA: TGTGCCAGCAGCTTGGATAACTCTGGGGCCAACGTCCTGACTTTC.

The gene calls are TRBV7-2 and TRBJ2-7, with 12 bases fitting TRBD2. Unmatched junction bases numbered 9, after V lost 1 base and J lost 2 bases. There are 18 residues in the CDR3. Germline assignment: CDR1 SGHTA and CDR2 FQGNSA. DNA of the CDR3: TGTGCCAGCAGCTTAGGCCTAGCGGGGGGGCCTTTAGCCTACGAGCAGTACTTC. Translation: CASSLGLAGGPLAYEQYF.

The chain is built from TRBV5-1 and TRBJ2-7; no definite D call. The germline V and J ends were trimmed by 2 bases and 4 bases, with 10 bases remaining between them. Germline V lookup: CDR1 SGHRS, CDR2 YFSETQ. This CDR3 is 13 amino acids long. CDR3 nucleotides: TGCGCCAGCAGCTTAGGCGCCGGGTACGAGCAGTACTTC. It is translated as CASSLGAGYEQYF.

The rearrangement uses TRBV10-1 and TRBJ1-1, with D possibly TRBD1 on 5 matching bases. Germline CDR1 reads WNHNN; CDR2 reads SYGVQD (reference sequence). Trimming shortened V by 6 bases and J by 4 bases, and 12 bases separated the two germline ends. This CDR3 comprises 13 residues. CDR3 in DNA: TGCGCCAGCAGGGACCAGGGAAGCACTGAAGCTTTCTTT. This codes for CASRDQGSTEAFF.

The chain is built from TRBV5-6 and TRBJ2-7; 7 nucleotides line up with TRBD1. Germline V gene sequence: CDR1 SGHDT, CDR2 YYEEEE. This CDR3 has 14 residues. The trim removed 4 bases at V and 4 bases at J, leaving 8 bases unmatched. CDR3 sequence: CASSLRDSLYEQYF. The CDR3 DNA reads as TGTGCCAGCAGCCTCCGGGACAGCCTTTACGAGCAGTACTTC.

V is TRBV4-2 and J is TRBJ2-7; tentative D call: TRBD1 (6 bases). Trimming left V 3 bases short and J 4 bases short, with 16 bases between. The CDR3 runs to 15 residues. The germline CDR1 and CDR2 sequences are LGHNA and YNFKEQ. The CDR3 DNA reads as TGTGCCAGCAGCCAGGGTGGGGGCGAGAGGTACGAGCAGTACTTC. Protein: CASSQGGGERYEQYF.

The genes are TRBV10-2 and TRBJ2-1, with 11 nucleotides matching TRBD2. Germline V gene data show CDR1 as WSHSY and CDR2 as SAAADI. This CDR3 is 14 amino acids long. V shed 5 bases, J shed 5 bases, and the junction held 2 bases outside the gene matches. In DNA, the CDR3 is TGCGCCAGCAGTCGACTAGCGGGGAACAATGAGCAGTTCTTC. Translation gives CASSRLAGNNEQFF.

Note on this clone: The germline gene is not matched at one end of the junction; a read error may be the cause. This chain links TRBV2 with TRBJ2-3; a possible D gene is TRBD2 (5 bases). Germline V gives CDR1 SNHLY, CDR2 FYNNEI. CDR3 length equals 11 residues. The CDR3 nucleotides are TGTGCCAGCAGTTATAGTGGAGGTCAGGATTTT. Translated: CASSYSGGQDF. Looking up the rest from reference TRBV2 and TRBJ2-3 gives the full variable domain: EPEVTQTPSHQVTQMGQEVILRCVPISNHLYFYWYRQILGQKVEFLVSFYNNEISEKSEIFDDQFSVERPDGSNFTLKIRSTKLEDSAMYFCASSYSGGQDFGPGTRLTVL.